This T cell receptor beta chain was sequenced for a study of blood T cell repertoires in COVID-19. Enrolled through a virtual design, the participants were between 18 and 89 years of age and came from approximately 25 US areas. Either two negative PCRs, clearance, or symptom resolution qualified Cohort 3 donors as recovered. The table lists this clone with a few counts. Germline V gene lookup returns CDR1 MNHNY and CDR2 SVGAGI (reference sequence). Between the trimmed V and J ends, which lost 6 bases and 5 bases, there was a span of 16 bases. The CDR3 contains 14 residues. Measured with immunoSEQ multiplex PCR; TCRdb has only the in-frame clones, and not every one. Of 150,000 or so clones in the sample, approximately 80% are singletons; the top ten hold 5% to 6%.

V and J are TRBV6-6 and TRBJ2-5, with D possibly matching TRBD1 (6 bases). The sample taken for sequencing was PBMCs or T cells enriched from blood (not recorded which). The TCR comes from a man aged 40-49 years who had recovered from COVID-19. CDR3 DNA: TGTGCCAGCAGGGACAGTAATACCCCGGAGACCCAGTACTTC. This encodes CASRDSNTPETQYF.